The 20 T cell receptor beta chains presented below share a single source sample, sequenced in a study of beta chain features in type 1 diabetes. Expressed TCRB transcripts got sequenced, as all isolated RNA was reverse transcribed. The data were produced by immunoSEQ multiplex PCR, yet TCRdb's version contains in-frame clones alone and is incomplete. This table holds 310,000 or so clones, roughly 8% found once. What was sequenced was central memory CD4+ T cells from blood. Receptor source: a woman aged 18-29 years in good health.

This clone was detected only a few times. V gene TRBV21-1 combines with J gene TRBJ2-1; the table's D call of TRBD2 was not tested on the DNA. TRBV21-1 has pseudogene status. The CDR3 runs to 16 residues. The CDR3 DNA reads TGTGCCAGCAGCGCATTGGGGACTAGCGAGGGGAATGAGCAGTTCTTC. It is translated as CASSALGTSEGNEQFF.

This clone has only a few counts. The chain uses TRBV18 and TRBJ1-2; the match to TRBD1 covers 7 bases. After removal of 4 bases from V and 4 bases from J, the junction contained 6 bases not matched to a gene. Looked up from germline, CDR1 is KGHSH and CDR2 is LQKENI. The CDR3 loop spans 14 amino acids. CDR3 residues: CASSRDRPTYGYTF. CDR3 nucleotides: TGTGCCAGCTCACGGGACAGACCCACCTATGGCTACACCTTC.

This clone was observed a few times. J is TRBJ2-3 and V is TRBV28; TRBD1 agrees at 8 bases. Trimming cost V 5 bases and J 2 bases; bases outside gene matches: 9. The germline V gene has CDR1 MDHEN and CDR2 SYDVKM. This CDR3 contains 16 residues. CDR3 coding DNA: TGTGCCAGCAGTCCTCGGACAGGGCGTGCCACAGATACGCAGTATTTT. Translating gives CASSPRTGRATDTQYF.

The sample holds a few counts of this clone. The chain couples TRBV5-1 to TRBJ2-7; D remains ambiguous. With 3 bases removed from V and 0 bases from J, the gap between germline ends came to 13 bases. CDR1 is SGHRS and CDR2 is YFSETQ in the germline V gene. The CDR3 runs to 15 residues. In nucleotides, the CDR3 is TGCGCCAGCAGCTCTGCCCGCGGCAACTCCTACGAGCAGTACTTC. Its translation: CASSSARGNSYEQYF.

This sequence joins TRBV15 and TRBJ2-5; 11 bases agree with TRBD2. The CDR3 spans 16 residues. V gave up 2 bases and J gave up 6 bases; unmatched junction bases: 8. Germline V gene data show CDR1 as LNHNV and CDR2 as YYDKDF (reference sequence). This CDR3 is CATSRLLAGGPQTQYF. CDR3 bases: TGTGCCACCAGCAGACTCTTAGCGGGAGGGCCGCAGACCCAGTACTTC.

The genes are TRBV4-2 and TRBJ2-4, with a possible D match to TRBD2 (6 bases). The V gene lost 2 bases and the J gene lost 5 bases, with 16 bases spanning the gap. The CDR3 spans 16 residues. The germline CDR1 and CDR2 sequences are LGHNA and YNFKEQ. This CDR3 reads CASSQMGGWTQNIQYF. CDR3 bases: TGTGCCAGCAGCCAAATGGGGGGTTGGACTCAAAACATTCAGTACTTC.

This clone was detected a few times. CDR3 sequence: CASSSEANTGELFF. The CDR3 DNA follows: TGTGCCAGCAGCTCCGAGGCTAACACCGGGGAGCTGTTTTTT. The gene calls are TRBV7-3 and TRBJ2-2; D is undetermined. From germline, CDR1 is SGHTA and CDR2 FQGTGA. V was trimmed by 4 bases and J by 2 bases, leaving 8 bases between them. This CDR3 contains 14 residues.

J is TRBJ1-1 and V is TRBV5-4; 7 nucleotides match TRBD1. Germline values: CDR1 SGHNT, CDR2 YYREEE (reference sequence). The CDR3 sequence is 14 residues long. J was trimmed by 3 bases and V by 4 bases; bases with no gene match: 6. In nucleotides, the CDR3 is TGTGCCAGCAGCAAGACAGGGATAGACACTGAAGCTTTCTTT. Translated: CASSKTGIDTEAFF. The full variable domain, with the rest looked up from reference TRBV5-4 and TRBJ1-1, is ETGVTQSPTHLIKTRGQQVTLRCSSQSGHNTVSWYQQALGQGPQFIFQYYREEENGRGNFPPRFSGLQFPNYSSELNVNALELDDSALYLCASSKTGIDTEAFFGQGTRLTVV.

The chain recombines TRBV21-1 with TRBJ1-4. TRBV21-1 is a pseudogene locus. The CDR3 extends over 18 amino acids. This CDR3 is CASSKSPGPCIRSEKLFF. The CDR3 coding sequence is TGTGCCAGCAGCAAAAGTCCGGGACCTTGTATAAGATCCGAAAAACTGTTTTTT.

This sequence joins TRBV18 and TRBJ2-3, with TRBD2 matching over 14 bases. This CDR3 region has 16 residues. V dropped 5 bases and J dropped 4; count of bases not matched to a gene: 5. CDR1 is KGHSH, CDR2 LQKENI, per germline. The CDR3, as DNA: TGTGCCAGCTCAAAGGGACTAGCGGGAGTAGCAGATACGCAGTATTTT. Its protein product is CASSKGLAGVADTQYF.

This chain joins TRBV11-2 and TRBJ2-5, with 8 bases matching TRBD2. The trim removed 3 bases at V and 1 base at J, leaving 10 bases unmatched. The CDR3 runs 17 residues. From germline, CDR1 is SGHAT and CDR2 FQNNGV. The CDR3 sequence: CASSFNGAGGTQETQYF. The CDR3 nucleotides are TGTGCCAGCAGCTTTAACGGTGCGGGAGGCACCCAAGAGACCCAGTACTTC.

In this sample, this clone turned up a few times. The chain employs TRBV2 and TRBJ2-7, with no clear D. The CDR3 is made up of 11 amino acids. Germline V gene sequence: CDR1 SNHLY, CDR2 FYNNEI. V gave up 8 bases and J gave up 4 bases, with 9 bases separating them. The CDR3 is CASLIRYEQYF. The DNA for the CDR3 is TGTGCCAGCCTAATTCGATACGAGCAGTACTTC. Using reference TRBV2 and TRBJ2-7 for the parts outside the CDR3, the full variable domain is EPEVTQTPSHQVTQMGQEVILRCVPISNHLYFYWYRQILGQKVEFLVSFYNNEISEKSEIFDDQFSVERPDGSNFTLKIRSTKLEDSAMYFCASLIRYEQYFGPGTRLTVT.

This chain connects TRBV6-6 to TRBJ1-1, with D unresolved. The CDR3 consists of 13 residues. V was shortened by 7 bases and J by 5 bases, with 14 bases between the two germline ends. From germline, CDR1 is MNHNY and CDR2 SVGAGI (reference sequence). CDR3 sequence: CASIPSFYTEAFF. The DNA for the CDR3 is TGTGCCAGCATCCCCTCTTTTTATACTGAAGCTTTCTTT.

The chain is built from TRBV11-2 and TRBJ2-4; a weak D match, TRBD1 (5 bases). The length of the CDR3 is 18 residues. The V end lost 3 bases, the J end lost 2 bases, and 20 bases lay between the germline ends. The germline V gene encodes CDR1 SGHAT and CDR2 FQNNGV. The CDR3 is CASSFQGAQVRTKNIQYF. In DNA form, the CDR3 reads TGTGCCAGCAGCTTCCAAGGGGCACAGGTTAGGACCAAAAACATTCAGTACTTC.

This clone was seen repeatedly, ten times or more. The chain has TRBV7-2 and TRBJ1-2; D is undetermined. CDR3 length: 11 amino acids. Germline V CDR1 and CDR2: SGHTA, FQGNSA. The germline V and J ends were trimmed by 5 bases and 8 bases, with 9 bases remaining between them. In DNA form, the CDR3 reads TGTGCCAGCAGCATACTTCAAGGCTACACCTTC. This gives the protein CASSILQGYTF.

This clone was detected a few times. CDR3 in amino acids: CASSLAGDSVYGYTF. The CDR3 DNA sequence: TGCGCCAGCAGCTTGGCCGGGGACTCCGTCTATGGCTACACCTTC. The rearrangement links TRBV5-1 to TRBJ1-2; the D gene is possibly TRBD1 (5 bases). This CDR3 is 15 amino acids long. Germline CDR1 is SGHRS and CDR2 is YFSETQ. V lost 0 bases to trimming and J lost 4 bases, with 13 bases between them.

There are a few counts of this clone. This sequence joins TRBV7-2 and TRBJ2-2, with D maybe TRBD1 (5 bases). Germline CDR1 and CDR2: SGHTA and FQGNSA. Trimming pared 3 bases from V and 6 bases from J, leaving 8 bases between. This CDR3 is 13 amino acids long. CDR3 loop: CASSLGRSGELFF. DNA for the CDR3: TGTGCCAGCAGCTTGGGGCGGTCCGGGGAGCTGTTTTTT.

The chain joins TRBV7-9 to TRBJ1-3, with D hard to call. Trimming cost V 5 bases and J 1 base, with 12 bases left between them. The CDR3 contains 15 residues. CDR1 SEHNR and CDR2 FQNEAQ come from the germline V gene (reference sequence). The CDR3 nucleotides are TGTGCCAGCAGCCAAAGAGTCCGGTCTGGAAACACCATATATTTT. It encodes CASSQRVRSGNTIYF.

This clone was observed a handful of times. V usage is TRBV18 and J usage is TRBJ1-4, with a possible D match to TRBD1 (6 bases). Germline V CDR1 and CDR2: KGHSH, LQKENI. Trimming pared 1 base from V and 6 bases from J, leaving 12 bases between. The CDR3 runs to 15 residues. Here the CDR3 DNA reads TGTGCCAGCTCACCACAGGGGGGCTTTGATGAAAAACTGTTTTTT. It yields the protein CASSPQGGFDEKLFF.

This clone was counted a few times. CDR3 loop: CASSLEPGGKLFF. In nucleotides, the CDR3 is TGTGCCAGCAGCTTAGAGCCGGGAGGAAAACTGTTTTTT. This chain uses TRBV7-2 with TRBJ1-4; D ambiguous. The V gene's germline CDR1 is SGHTA and CDR2 FQGNSA. The CDR3 runs 13 residues. Deletions cut 1 base from V and 10 bases from J, with 10 bases between.